Described below is a single T cell receptor beta chain sequence and its context. What it recognizes is unknown. This specimen belongs to a study of T-cell memory formation after mild COVID-19. General study points: While clones contracting from day 15 to 85 were balanced between CD4 and CD8, later expanders leaned CD4+.

Sample barcodes and UMIs were carried by the TCR alpha and TCR beta cDNA libraries that 5'RACE generated with constant-segment primers. Each CDR3 protein is one row after TCRdb ran MiXCR on the 5' RACE reads. The sample records fewer than 200,000 distinct CDR3 sequences, 18% being singletons. V lost 7 bases and J lost 0, with 7 bases in between. The CDR3 totals 14 residues. The sequencing input was PBMCs or a T cell subset sorted from them (not recorded which). The rearrangement links TRBV12-3 or TRBV12-4 to TRBJ1-6, with D perhaps TRBD1 (5 bases). This TCR derives from a man between 18 and 29 years old who had mild COVID-19 (a few samples of this study predate the infection). Cell type and time point are not known. CDR3 residues: CASNGGSYNSPLHF. CDR3 nucleotides: TGTGCCAGCAACGGGGGCTCCTATAATTCACCCCTCCACTTT.